The entry below describes one T cell receptor beta chain. The sample originates from a study of blood T cell repertoires in COVID-19. Study context: Some COVID-19 samples were acute and others convalescent; all came from the United States, Italy and Spain. In each case, the material was cDNA or gDNA derived from T cells, B-cell-depleted T cells, or PBMCs.

CDR3 size: 14 residues. The germline V gene encodes CDR1 SGHDN and CDR2 FVKESK. The V gene lost 3 bases and the J gene lost 0 bases, with 6 bases spanning the gap. Per the study methods: Estimated nucleated cell counts came from reference gene primer amplification. Assay used: immunoSEQ multiplex PCR; TCRdb lists only in-frame clones, some missing. The V and J calls and the clone size are those of that table, but D and trimming were determined from the DNA. The sample contains 95,000 to 110,000 clones, just over 90% of which appear only once. The V gene is TRBV14, the J gene TRBJ1-3; maybe TRBD1 (5 bases). Sequences were obtained from peripheral blood. This receptor was taken from a woman aged 25 to 39 with acute or convalescent COVID-19. The CDR3 protein is CASSQDTSGNTIYF. CDR3 nucleotides: TGTGCCAGCAGCCAGGACACCTCTGGAAACACCATATATTTT.